This T cell receptor beta chain was sequenced in a study of blood T cell repertoires in COVID-19. Background on the study: Nucleic acid was either cDNA or gDNA, and it came from T cells, B-cell-depleted T cells, or PBMCs.

Per the original methods: By means of reference gene primer amplification, nucleated cell counts were estimated. Assay: immunoSEQ multiplex PCR; the TCRdb copy retains only in-frame clones and omits some. V and J calls and clone size are copied from that table; D and trimming were computed from the DNA. The sample records under 130,000 clones, around 85% being singletons. The source is a man in his sixties or seventies with active or convalescent COVID-19. Sequenced sample: peripheral blood.

The DNA for the CDR3 is TGTGCCAGCAGTGAAAGACTGTTGGAGCAGTTCTTC. Its translation: CASSERLLEQFF. The chain is built from TRBV6-1 and TRBJ2-1, with unresolved D. The germline CDR1 and CDR2 sequences are MNHNS and SASEGT. The CDR3 extends over 12 amino acids. Deletions cut 2 bases from V and 10 bases from J, with 9 bases between.